These T cell receptor beta chains were read from a single sample in a study of blood T cell repertoires in COVID-19. Method: immunoSEQ multiplex PCR; TCRdb's copy keeps in-frame clones and lacks some. Seen here are roughly 430,000 clones, approximately 85% observed once, and the top ten hold roughly 1.9%. Sequencing was performed on PBMCs or T cells enriched from blood (not recorded which). Every receptor here comes from a woman aged 40-49 years with acute COVID-19. The CDR3 runs from the conserved cysteine through the conserved F or W. D genes are given only for firm matches. Expanded clones are given a class, and other clones once, few, many or no size at all.

size	D	V	J	DNA	CDR3
NA	NA	TRBV11-3	TRBJ1-1	TGTGCCAGCAGCTTAGATCCGGGTCTCGGCACTGAAGCTTTCTTT	CASSLDPGLGTEAFF
NA	NA	TRBV7-6	TRBJ1-1	TGTGCCAGCAGCAGTAACCCAGTAGGAGCCTCTGAAGCTTTCTTT	CASSSNPVGASEAFF
NA	NA	TRBV18	TRBJ1-1	TGTGCCAGCTCACTGCGACAGAACATGAACACTGAAGCTTTCTTT	CASSLRQNMNTEAFF
NA	NA	TRBV30	TRBJ2-2	TGTGCCTGGAGTGTTTACACCGGGACGGTCTGGGGGGGCCGCTCCACCGGGGAGCTGTTTTTT	CAWSVYTGTVWGGRSTGELFF
few	TRBD1	TRBV5-1	TRBJ1-2	TGCGCCAGCAGCTTGGCGGGACAGGGGCATATAGATGGCTACACCTTC	CASSLAGQGHIDGYTF
NA	TRBD1	TRBV11-3	TRBJ1-1	TGTGCCAGCAGCTTAGCCGTTGACAGGGGGAGCACTGAAGCTTTCTTT	CASSLAVDRGSTEAFF
NA	NA	TRBV5-1	TRBJ1-1	TGCGCCAGCAGGTTTCAAGGGGACACTGAAGCTTTCTTT	CASRFQGDTEAFF
once	NA	TRBV12-3/TRBV12-4	TRBJ2-7	TGTGCCAGCAGTTGGGGGACAAACTACGAGCAGTACTTC	CASSWGTNYEQYF
NA	TRBD2	TRBV9	TRBJ2-7	TGTGCCAGCAGCGGGACTAGCGGATCCTACGAGCAGTACTTC	CASSGTSGSYEQYF
NA	NA	TRBV5-8	TRBJ2-5	TGTGCCAGCAGCTTGTGGTCAGGGGAAGAGACCCAGTACTTC	CASSLWSGEETQYF
NA	TRBD1	TRBV15	TRBJ2-4	TGTGCCACCAGCCTCGGACAGGGACTAGCCAAAAACATTCAGTACTTC	CATSLGQGLAKNIQYF
NA	NA	TRBV9	TRBJ1-6	TGTGCCAGCAGCGTAGACGAACTTTCACCCCTCCACTTT	CASSVDELSPLHF
NA	TRBD1	TRBV5-1	TRBJ1-6	TGCGCCAGCAGCTCAACTACAGGGGGATATAATTCACCCCTCCACTTT	CASSSTTGGYNSPLHF
NA	NA	TRBV2	TRBJ1-2	TGTGCCAGCAGTGAATGGGGGGTCGGAGGCTACACCTTC	CASSEWGVGGYTF
NA	TRBD1	TRBV6-5	TRBJ2-3	TGTGCCAGCAATTCCAGGACAGGACGCACAGATACGCAGTATTTT	CASNSRTGRTDTQYF
NA	NA	TRBV2	TRBJ1-2	TGTGCCAGCAGTGAGGGGACATCTAACTATGGCTACACCTTC	CASSEGTSNYGYTF
NA	NA	TRBV6-5	TRBJ2-7	TGTGCCAGCAAAGTTGCCGGACTGACGCTCGAGCAGTACTTC	CASKVAGLTLEQYF
once	TRBD1	TRBV5-1	TRBJ2-3	TGCGCCAGCAGCCTCCAGGGGGCCCCAGATACGCAGTATTTT	CASSLQGAPDTQYF
few	TRBD1	TRBV5-8	TRBJ1-1	TGTGCCAGCAGCCGTGGACAGGGAGGCACTGAAGCTTTCTTT	CASSRGQGGTEAFF
NA	TRBD1	TRBV5-6	TRBJ2-2	TGTGCCAGCAGCTGGGGGGACAGGGTCGCCGGGGAGCTGTTTTTT	CASSWGDRVAGELFF
NA	NA	TRBV10-3	TRBJ1-3	TGTGCCATCAGTCGGGACATCTCTGGAAACACCATATATTTT	CAISRDISGNTIYF
NA	NA	TRBV11-3	TRBJ2-5	TGTGCCAGCAGCTTACTACAGGACCAGTACTTC	CASSLLQDQYF
NA	NA	TRBV19	TRBJ1-5	TGTGCCAGTAGTCACGGGGAGGACATCCCCAATCAGCCCCAGCATTTT	CASSHGEDIPNQPQHF